A single sample gave rise to the 8 T cell receptor beta chains below, sequenced in a study of blood T cell repertoires in COVID-19. Sequencing used immunoSEQ multiplex PCR; TCRdb keeps in-frame clones, though not all of them. The table has about 59,000 clones, around nine tenths seen once. What was sequenced was peripheral blood. The receptors shown here come from a man older than 75 with acute or convalescent COVID-19.

DNA for the CDR3: TGTGCCAGCAGCTTATCCGGACAGGGGGCAGGAGATACGCAGTATTTT. Its translation: CASSLSGQGAGDTQYF. The chain combines TRBV7-2 with TRBJ2-3; TRBD1 aligns across 11 bases. Germline V gene lookup returns CDR1 SGHTA and CDR2 FQGNSA. Trimming cost V 2 bases and J 5 bases; bases outside gene matches: 6. This CDR3 contains 16 residues.

The J gene is TRBJ2-7, the V gene TRBV7-9, with TRBD2 matching 8 bases. Germline CDR1 is SEHNR and CDR2 is FQNEAQ (reference sequence). The ends lost 5 bases at V and 7 bases at J; junction bases unmatched: 7. CDR3 length: 13 amino acids. The CDR3 DNA reads TGTGCCAGCAGCCAGCGGGGGTTGGAAGAGCAGTACTTC. It specifies CASSQRGLEEQYF.

The rearrangement joins TRBV3-1 (or the pseudogene TRBV3-2) to TRBJ2-7; D is ambiguous. Trimming left V 4 bases short and J 4 bases short, with 8 bases between. CDR3 length equals 12 residues. Looked up from germline, CDR1 is LGHDT and CDR2 is YNNKEL (reference sequence). This CDR3 reads CASSPSGYEQYF. The CDR3 DNA is TGTGCCAGCAGCCCATCCGGGTACGAGCAGTACTTC.

The chain recombines TRBV5-6 with TRBJ1-6; 9 bases are a match to TRBD1. The CDR3 length is 16 residues. Germline CDR1 is SGHDT and CDR2 is YYEEEE. V gave up 5 bases and J gave up 0 bases; unmatched junction bases: 3. This CDR3 reads CASRRDRDSYNSPLHF. The CDR3 DNA reads as TGTGCCAGCAGACGGGACAGGGACTCCTATAATTCACCCCTCCACTTT. The whole variable domain, remainder taken from reference TRBV5-6 and TRBJ1-6, is DAGVTQSPTHLIKTRGQQVTLRCSPKSGHDTVSWYQQALGQGPQFIFQYYEEEERQRGNFPDRFSGHQFPNYSSELNVNALLLGDSALYLCASRRDRDSYNSPLHFGNGTRLTVT.

This sequence joins TRBV5-8 and TRBJ2-5, with D hard to call. The V end was cut by 0 bases, the J end by 9 bases, with 15 bases between. CDR1 is SGHTS and CDR2 is YDEGEE in the germline V gene. This CDR3 has 14 amino acids. CDR3 in DNA: TGTGCCAGCAGCTTGGGGTCACTTGGAGTGGCCCAGTACTTC. Its translation: CASSLGSLGVAQYF.

The chain has TRBV5-1 and TRBJ2-3; 8 nucleotides align to TRBD2. Germline values: CDR1 SGHRS, CDR2 YFSETQ. V was pared by 4 bases and J by 0 bases, with 4 bases of the junction left unmatched. The CDR3 covers 15 residues. DNA for the CDR3: TGCGCCAGCAGCATACTAGCGGTTAGCACAGATACGCAGTATTTT. Translated: CASSILAVSTDTQYF. Variable domain in full (rest from reference TRBV5-1 and TRBJ2-3): KAGVTQTPRYLIKTRGQQVTLSCSPISGHRSVSWYQQTPGQGLQFLFEYFSETQRNKGNFPGRFSGRQFSNSRSEMNVSTLELGDSALYLCASSILAVSTDTQYFGPGTRLTVL.

This clone was counted once. The J gene is TRBJ2-5, the V gene TRBV6-5; 8 bases align to TRBD1. The CDR3 covers 15 residues. The ends lost 4 bases at V and 2 bases at J; junction bases unmatched: 6. CDR1 is MNHEY and CDR2 is SVGAGI in the germline V gene. This CDR3 is CASSLQGEPQETQYF. CDR3 sequence (DNA): TGTGCCAGCAGTTTACAGGGGGAGCCGCAAGAGACCCAGTACTTC.

This clone was counted once. Other DNA sequences from this sample encode an identical CDR3 as well. The rearrangement joins TRBV4-2 to TRBJ2-3, with D possibly TRBD2 on 5 matching bases. V was clipped by 0 bases and J by 6 bases, with 7 bases between them. The CDR3 totals 13 residues. Germline lookup yields CDR1 LGHNA and CDR2 YNFKEQ. CDR3 amino acids: CASSQDRGDTQYF. CDR3 DNA sequence: TGTGCCAGCAGCCAAGATCGGGGTGATACGCAGTATTTT.